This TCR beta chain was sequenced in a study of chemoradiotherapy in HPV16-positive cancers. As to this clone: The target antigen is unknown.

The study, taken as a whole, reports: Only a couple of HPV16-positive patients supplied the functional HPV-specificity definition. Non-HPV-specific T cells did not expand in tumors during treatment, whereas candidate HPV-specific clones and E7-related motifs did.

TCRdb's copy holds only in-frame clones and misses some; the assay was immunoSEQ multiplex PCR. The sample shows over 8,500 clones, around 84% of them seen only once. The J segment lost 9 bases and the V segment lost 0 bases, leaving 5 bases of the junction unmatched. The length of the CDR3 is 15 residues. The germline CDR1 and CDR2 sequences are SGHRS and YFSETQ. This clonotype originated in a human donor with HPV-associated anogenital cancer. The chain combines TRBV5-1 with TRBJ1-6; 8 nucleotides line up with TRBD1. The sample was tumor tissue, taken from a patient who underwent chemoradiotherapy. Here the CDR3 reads CASSLAGQGASPLHF. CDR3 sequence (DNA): TGCGCCAGCAGCTTGGCCGGACAGGGTGCTTCACCCCTCCACTTT.